This is a list of T cell receptor beta chains from one sample in a study of neurological immune-mediated disorders. TCRdb called the 5' RACE reads again in MiXCR, with one record for every CDR3 protein. The sample lists 15,000 to 20,000 distinct CDR3 sequences; 25% to 30% were seen once. Sample: PBMCs. The origin of the receptors is a man aged 50-59 years with HTLV-1-associated myelopathy (HAM/TSP). Both conserved end residues are part of each CDR3.

J gene: TRBJ2-7
V gene: TRBV5-1
CDR3 protein: CASSRGDTNYEQYF

J gene: TRBJ1-6
V gene: TRBV3-1
CDR3 protein: CASSQIGSGSPLHF

J gene: TRBJ2-1
V gene: TRBV20-1
CDR3 protein: CSARKEAGVVYEQFF

J gene: TRBJ1-2
V gene: TRBV28
CDR3 protein: CASSPSKERDGYTF

J gene: TRBJ1-1
V gene: TRBV29-1
CDR3 protein: CSVAADTTEAFF

J gene: TRBJ1-5
V gene: TRBV20-1
CDR3 protein: CSARTLNQPQHF

J gene: TRBJ2-5
V gene: TRBV11-2
CDR3 protein: CASSQEGDQETQYF

J gene: TRBJ2-1
V gene: TRBV5-6
CDR3 protein: CASSLPGLADYNEQFF

J gene: TRBJ2-3
V gene: TRBV2
CDR3 protein: CASSAGAYTDTQYF

J gene: TRBJ2-3
V gene: TRBV18
CDR3 protein: CASSPDRSPDTQYF

J gene: TRBJ1-5
V gene: TRBV30
CDR3 protein: CAWSRGSNQPQHF

J gene: TRBJ2-1
V gene: TRBV7-2
CDR3 protein: CASSLQAGANEQFF

J gene: TRBJ2-1
V gene: TRBV5-4
CDR3 protein: CASSLMASGGGDEQFF

J gene: TRBJ2-5
V gene: TRBV27
CDR3 protein: CASSSRTDPGLETQYF

J gene: TRBJ2-7
V gene: TRBV28
CDR3 protein: CPSSEGGTSYEQYF